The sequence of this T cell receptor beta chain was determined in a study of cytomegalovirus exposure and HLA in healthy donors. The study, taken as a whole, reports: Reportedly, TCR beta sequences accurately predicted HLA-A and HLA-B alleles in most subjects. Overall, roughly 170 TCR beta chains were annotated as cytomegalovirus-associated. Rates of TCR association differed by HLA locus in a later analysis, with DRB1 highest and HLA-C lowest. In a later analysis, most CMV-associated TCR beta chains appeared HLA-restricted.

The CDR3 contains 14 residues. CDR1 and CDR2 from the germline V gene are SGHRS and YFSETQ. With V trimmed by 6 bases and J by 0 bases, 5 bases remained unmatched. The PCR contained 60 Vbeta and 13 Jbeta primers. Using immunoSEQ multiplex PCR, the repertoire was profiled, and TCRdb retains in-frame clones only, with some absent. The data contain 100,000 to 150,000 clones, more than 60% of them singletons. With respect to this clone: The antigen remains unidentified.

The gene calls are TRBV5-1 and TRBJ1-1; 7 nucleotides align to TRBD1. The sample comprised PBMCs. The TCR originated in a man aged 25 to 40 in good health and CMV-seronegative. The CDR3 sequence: CASTTGTVNTEAFF. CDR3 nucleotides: TGCGCCAGCACCACCGGGACAGTGAACACTGAAGCTTTCTTT.